Each of the 27 T cell receptor beta chains below was sequenced from the same sample in a study of control samples from healthy donors and cancer patients. This table comes from immunoSEQ multiplex PCR, and its TCRdb copy is limited to in-frame clones, with some not included. The table records around 70,000 clones, around 80% of them present only once. Specimen: blood. These receptors came from a man aged 60 to 69 in good health.

This clone was seen only once. The chain carries TRBV6-5 and TRBJ1-4; a weak D match, TRBD1 (6 bases). Germline V gene data show CDR1 as MNHEY and CDR2 as SVGAGI. Trimming shortened V by 10 bases and J by 0 bases, and 12 bases separated the two germline ends. The CDR3 has 14 amino acids. The CDR3 bases are TGTGCCACCGCCAGGGGAGCAACTAATGAAAAACTGTTTTTT. This encodes CATARGATNEKLFF.

V is TRBV6-2 or TRBV6-3 and J is TRBJ2-7; 7 positions match TRBD2. The germline CDR1 and CDR2 sequences are MNHEY and SVGEGT. V lost 2 bases to trimming and J lost 5 bases; unmatched junction nucleotides: 6. There are 14 residues in the CDR3. CDR3 in amino acids: CASSYGEGLDEQYF. CDR3 DNA: TGTGCCAGCAGTTACGGGGAGGGGCTCGACGAGCAGTACTTC.

This clone came up once. The chain employs TRBV7-8 and TRBJ1-4; 7 bases line up with TRBD1. Germline V gives CDR1 SGHVS, CDR2 FQNEAQ. This CDR3 is built from 15 residues. J was trimmed by 6 bases and V by 5 bases; bases with no gene match: 9. The CDR3: CASSTHRGADEKLFF. Written as DNA, the CDR3 is TGTGCCAGCAGCACCCACAGGGGAGCGGATGAAAAACTGTTTTTT.

The CDR3 DNA reads as TGTGCCAGCAGCTCGGACGGAACGACTAATGAAAAACTGTTTTTT. Encoded protein: CASSSDGTTNEKLFF. This rearrangement joins TRBV7-8 to TRBJ1-4; D is ambiguous. The length of the CDR3 is 15 residues. The V gene's germline CDR1 is SGHVS and CDR2 FQNEAQ. Trimming removed 4 bases from V and 2 bases from J, with 11 bases in between.

The chain has TRBV6-5 and TRBJ2-1, with D tentatively TRBD2 (5 bases). CDR3 length: 13 amino acids. CDR1 and CDR2 (germline): MNHEY, SVGAGI. Trimming left V 5 bases short and J 7 bases short, with 12 bases between. CDR3 in amino acids: CASSTRRGNEQFF. The CDR3, as DNA: TGTGCCAGCAGTACCCGTCGCGGGAATGAGCAGTTCTTC.

V gene TRBV12-3 or TRBV12-4 combines with J gene TRBJ2-2; D is undetermined. CDR3 length equals 13 residues. Trimming took off 3 bases at V and 5 bases at J, with 7 bases between the two ends. CDR3 nucleotides: TGTGCCAGCAGTTTGTCCCTGACCGGGGAGCTGTTTTTT. Its translation: CASSLSLTGELFF.

This clone came up once. The J gene is TRBJ2-7, the V gene TRBV7-2; tentative D call: TRBD2 (6 bases). The CDR3 loop spans 15 amino acids. The V gene's germline CDR1 is SGHTA and CDR2 FQGNSA. V shed 2 bases and J shed 7 bases, with 18 bases lying between them. The CDR3 here is CASSLSLATMREQYF. DNA for the CDR3: TGTGCCAGCAGCTTAAGCCTAGCGACCATGAGGGAGCAGTACTTC.

The chain recombines TRBV6-5 with TRBJ2-2; D may be TRBD2 (5 bases). This CDR3 is 14 amino acids long. CDR1 and CDR2 from the germline V gene are MNHEY and SVGAGI. V gave up 0 bases and J gave up 4 bases, with 6 bases separating them. The CDR3 nucleotides read TGTGCCAGCAGTTACTCGAGCGGCACCGGGGAGCTGTTTTTT. Translated, it gives CASSYSSGTGELFF.

At least ten counts were recorded for this clone. This chain uses TRBV9 with TRBJ2-2; D ambiguous. This CDR3 region has 15 residues. The V gene's germline CDR1 is SGDLS and CDR2 YYNGEE. The ends were cut back, 3 bases at V and 1 base at J, with 10 bases in the middle. The CDR3 reads CASSGVNQNTGELFF. For the CDR3, the DNA is TGTGCCAGCAGCGGTGTAAACCAGAACACCGGGGAGCTGTTTTTT. The whole variable domain, remainder taken from reference TRBV9 and TRBJ2-2, is DSGVTQTPKHLITATGQRVTLRCSPRSGDLSVYWYQQSLDQGLQFLIQYYNGEERAKGNILERFSAQQFPDLHSELNLSSLELGDSALYFCASSGVNQNTGELFFGEGSRLTVL.

J is TRBJ1-6 and V is TRBV6-6; 7 bases are a match to TRBD1. Germline lookup yields CDR1 MNHNY and CDR2 SVGAGI (reference sequence). With 5 bases clipped from V and 3 bases from J, the junction kept 7 bases outside the gene matches. The CDR3 is 16 residues long. This CDR3 is CASSNDRADYNSPLHF. As DNA, the CDR3 is TGTGCCAGCAGTAACGACAGGGCCGACTATAATTCACCCCTCCACTTT.

This chain connects TRBV28 to TRBJ2-1; TRBD2 agrees at 10 bases. Germline V CDR1 and CDR2: MDHEN, SYDVKM. The ends lost 9 bases at V and 7 bases at J; junction bases unmatched: 12. The CDR3 is made up of 15 amino acids. The CDR3 DNA reads TGTGCCAGTCTATCGGGAGCGGGAGGGCGTAATGAGCAGTTCTTC. It yields the protein CASLSGAGGRNEQFF.

J is TRBJ2-7 and V is TRBV19; D perhaps matches TRBD2 (5 bases). This CDR3 has 14 amino acids. Germline CDR1 is LNHDA and CDR2 is SQIVND (reference sequence). Trimming took 9 bases from V and 7 from J, leaving 22 bases between them. CDR3 region: CASSVGGSVSEQYF. CDR3 coding DNA: TGTGCCAGCAGTGTCGGCGGGTCCGTGAGTGAGCAGTACTTC.

The chain is built from TRBV28 and TRBJ2-3; D gene ambiguous. The V gene lost 1 base and the J gene lost 0 bases, with 8 bases spanning the gap. The germline V gene encodes CDR1 MDHEN and CDR2 SYDVKM. The CDR3 covers 15 residues. This chain's CDR3 is CASSLLSASTDTQYF. Here the CDR3 DNA reads TGTGCCAGCAGTTTATTGTCGGCTAGCACAGATACGCAGTATTTT.

This clone was detected only a few times. The chain links TRBV28 to TRBJ1-5, with D possibly being TRBD1 (5 bases). This CDR3 is built from 15 residues. From germline, CDR1 is MDHEN and CDR2 SYDVKM. Between the trimmed V and J ends, which lost 2 bases and 0 bases, there was a span of 8 bases. CDR3 sequence reads: CASSLEGNSNQPQHF. CDR3 DNA: TGTGCCAGCAGTTTAGAGGGGAATAGCAATCAGCCCCAGCATTTT.

This clone has just one count. V and J are TRBV19 and TRBJ1-1, with D unresolved. Germline loops: CDR1 LNHDA, CDR2 SQIVND (reference sequence). Trimming pared 3 bases from V and 2 bases from J, leaving 7 bases between. This CDR3 is 13 amino acids long. The CDR3, as DNA: TGTGCCAGTAGTATGGGCAGAAACACTGAAGCTTTCTTT. It translates to CASSMGRNTEAFF.

The J gene is TRBJ2-1, the V gene TRBV9; D is possibly TRBD2 (6 bases). This CDR3 spans 16 amino acids. The V end was cut by 0 bases, the J end by 3 bases, with 13 bases between. CDR1 is SGDLS and CDR2 is YYNGEE in the germline V gene. The CDR3 bases are TGTGCCAGCAGCGTAGCTAATAGGGAGGTCTACAATGAGCAGTTCTTC. It codes for CASSVANREVYNEQFF.

CDR3 in amino acids: CASSELGRGRETQYF. The CDR3 bases are TGTGCCAGCAGTGAATTAGGCAGGGGGAGAGAGACCCAGTACTTC. This chain connects TRBV2 to TRBJ2-5, with 7 positions matching TRBD1. With V trimmed by 2 bases and J by 4 bases, 7 bases remained unmatched. Per germline, CDR1 SNHLY and CDR2 FYNNEI. This CDR3 has 15 amino acids.

The chain links TRBV5-5 to TRBJ2-7; 12 bases are a match to TRBD1. This CDR3 spans 15 amino acids. Germline trimming cut 4 bases from V and 2 bases from J; bases unmatched to any gene: 4. Per the germline V gene, CDR1 is SGHKS and CDR2 is YYEKEE (reference sequence). The chain's CDR3 is CASSVGTGGPYEQYF. CDR3 nucleotide sequence: TGTGCCAGCAGCGTCGGGACAGGGGGCCCCTACGAGCAGTACTTC.

The rearrangement uses TRBV25-1 and TRBJ1-1, with 7 bases matching TRBD1. This CDR3 contains 16 residues. With V trimmed by 5 bases and J by 0 bases, 9 bases remained unmatched. The germline gives CDR1 MGHDK, CDR2 SYGVNS. DNA for the CDR3: TGTGCCAGCAGTCCTCCCTCCGGGACAGTGAACACTGAAGCTTTCTTT. Protein product: CASSPPSGTVNTEAFF.

In DNA form, the CDR3 reads TGTGCCAGCAGCGCCCAGAGAGGCTACGAGCAGTACTTC. This gives the protein CASSAQRGYEQYF. The genes are TRBV7-9 and TRBJ2-7; D gene ambiguous. V lost 5 bases and J 3 bases, leaving 11 bases between the germline ends. The CDR3 runs to 13 residues. The germline V gene has CDR1 SEHNR and CDR2 FQNEAQ (reference sequence).

The gene calls are TRBV6-5 and TRBJ1-6; the match to TRBD1 covers 7 bases. Germline V gene data show CDR1 as MNHEY and CDR2 as SVGAGI. J was trimmed by 9 bases and V by 6 bases; bases with no gene match: 8. The CDR3 extends over 14 amino acids. As DNA, the CDR3 is TGTGCCAGCAGAACATGGGACAGAGCTTCACCCCTCCACTTT. This gives the protein CASRTWDRASPLHF.

The rearrangement links TRBV13 to TRBJ2-1; D unresolved. The germline gives CDR1 PRHDT, CDR2 FYEKMQ (reference sequence). V lost 0 bases, J lost 3 bases, and 9 bases lay in between. This CDR3 has 15 residues. The CDR3 protein is CASSLGVTYYNEQFF. The CDR3, as DNA: TGTGCCAGCAGCTTAGGGGTAACTTACTACAATGAGCAGTTCTTC.

The chain is built from TRBV7-9 and TRBJ1-2; TRBD1 is a possible D gene (5 bases). Germline CDR1 SEHNR, CDR2 FQNEAQ (reference sequence). With 0 bases removed from V and 6 bases from J, the gap between germline ends came to 11 bases. This CDR3 is 14 amino acids long. CDR3 DNA: TGTGCCAGCAGCTTAGCGCGGGGCTTCGATGGCTACACCTTC. Amino acids: CASSLARGFDGYTF. Based on the CDR3 plus reference TRBV7-9 and TRBJ1-2, the full variable domain is DTGVSQNPRHKITKRGQNVTFRCDPISEHNRLYWYRQTLGQGPEFLTYFQNEAQLEKSRLLSDRFSAERPKGSFSTLEIQRTEQGDSAMYLCASSLARGFDGYTFGSGTRLTVV.

This rearrangement joins TRBV30 to TRBJ2-1, with 8 bases that match TRBD2. Germline V CDR1 and CDR2: GTSNPN, SVGIG (reference sequence). J lost 1 base, V lost 3 bases, and 5 bases had no gene match. This CDR3 has 15 amino acids. The CDR3 bases are TGTGCCTGGAGCGCGGGACTAGTATCCTACAATGAGCAGTTCTTC. Amino acids: CAWSAGLVSYNEQFF.

The chain couples TRBV20-1 to TRBJ2-1; D is unresolved. V dropped 3 bases and J dropped 5 bases, with 8 bases sitting between them. Per germline, CDR1 DFQATT and CDR2 SNEGSKA (reference sequence). The CDR3 has 12 amino acids. The CDR3 loop reads CSASSGNNEQFF. The CDR3 DNA sequence: TGCAGTGCTAGTAGTGGAAACAATGAGCAGTTCTTC.

This rearrangement joins TRBV5-5 to TRBJ2-5, with TRBD2 matching over 7 bases. Germline V gene sequence: CDR1 SGHKS, CDR2 YYEKEE (reference sequence). The CDR3 runs 15 residues. V lost 0 bases to trimming and J lost 2 bases; unmatched junction nucleotides: 4. CDR3 DNA sequence: TGTGCCAGCAGCTTGGGGGAGGGTCGGCAAGAGACCCAGTACTTC. Translation: CASSLGEGRQETQYF.

The J gene is TRBJ2-1, the V gene TRBV6-5; either TRBD1 or TRBD2 may supply D (5 bases each). Germline V gene data show CDR1 as MNHEY and CDR2 as SVGAGI. With 0 bases removed from V and 6 bases from J, the gap between germline ends came to 15 bases. CDR3 length: 16 amino acids. The CDR3 sequence is CASSYSGTNTANEQFF. The DNA of the CDR3 is TGTGCCAGCAGTTACTCCGGGACCAACACGGCCAATGAGCAGTTCTTC.